Listed below are T cell receptor beta chains from one sample, sequenced in a study of naive and memory T cell subsets. TCRdb analysed the UMI-ligation and nested PCR reads with MiXCR anew, one entry per CDR3 protein. The table shows roughly 140,000 distinct CDR3 sequences, with over 15% occurring only once. The sequencing input was naive CD4+ T cells from blood. The receptors stem from a human donor in good health. CDR3s include the opening cysteine and the closing phenylalanine or tryptophan. D genes are given only for firm matches. Only some rows state a clone size, as once, few, many or a class for expanded clones.

NA,NA,TRBV7-9,TRBJ2-1,15,CASSLRPGLQSEQFF,TGTGCCAGCAGCCTACGACCGGGACTCCAGAGTGAGCAGTTCTTC
TRBD1,NA,TRBV25-1,TRBJ1-5,15,CASTKNGTGHQPQHF,TGTGCCAGCACCAAGAATGGGACAGGCCATCAGCCCCAGCATTTT
NA,NA,TRBV7-6,TRBJ2-2,15,CASSPIKANTGELFF,TGTGCCAGCAGTCCAATTAAGGCCAACACCGGGGAGCTGTTTTTT
TRBD1,NA,TRBV20-1,TRBJ2-7,15,CSAREGQGSSYEQYF,TGCAGTGCTAGAGAGGGACAGGGCAGCTCCTACGAGCAGTACTTC
NA,NA,TRBV7-2,TRBJ2-7,14,CASSLGGASYEQYF,TGTGCCAGCAGCTTAGGTGGTGCTTCCTACGAGCAGTACTTC
TRBD1,NA,TRBV5-4,TRBJ1-4,15,CASSNQGATNEKLFF,TGTGCCAGCAGCAATCAGGGGGCCACTAATGAAAAACTGTTTTTT
TRBD2,NA,TRBV3-1,TRBJ2-1,16,CASSQVASGRNNEQFF,TGTGCCAGCAGCCAAGTAGCTAGCGGGAGGAACAATGAGCAGTTCTTC
NA,NA,TRBV14,TRBJ2-7,16,CASSQVYFGSRYEQYF,TGTGCCAGCAGCCAAGTGTATTTCGGGAGTCGCTACGAGCAGTACTTC
NA,few,TRBV14,TRBJ2-1,14,CASSQADSYNEQFF,TGTGCCAGCAGCCAGGCCGACAGCTACAATGAGCAGTTCTTC
NA,NA,TRBV13,TRBJ2-5,16,CASSSERGLSQETQYF,TGTGCCAGCAGCTCGGAACGGGGCCTATCACAAGAGACCCAGTACTTC